The entry below gives a single TCR beta chain sequence along with its context. Which antigen it targets is not known. No much larger clone exists at a distance of one base, and base qualities are not known. This sample includes further DNA sequences coding for the same CDR3. For sequencing of the TCRbeta CDR3 region, genomic DNA was extracted from the sorted cells. The immunoSEQ Assay was used to sequence the TCRbeta CDR3 regions. In its TCRdb copy, this immuneACCESS table keeps in-frame sequences only and misses some clones. Where compared with another copy, unresolved V genes explain less than half of these, and the others have no known cause. The sample table contains approximately 77,000 clones; only one count was recorded for more than 80% of them. The biggest ten clones account for approximately 2.2% of the sample. These data come from a study of OX40 agonist ivuxolimab in advanced cancers. Regarding the research as a whole: The costimulatory receptor OX40 (CD134) was targeted by ivuxolimab, a fully human IgG2 agonistic monoclonal antibody. Among the 50 to 55 dose-escalation patients, around 20 had hepatocellular carcinoma, roughly 15 melanoma, 9 renal cell carcinoma and 9 head and neck cancer. Intravenous ivuxolimab was administered to patients every 2 weeks at six dose levels: 0.01, 0.1, 0.3, 1.5, 3 and 10 mg/kg. The dose-escalation cohort was about 83% male with a mean age of roughly 60 years, ranging from 23 to 79. The paper describes the monotherapy dose-escalation part (N of about 52 patients) of the phase I trial of ivuxolimab. Three dose-escalation patients achieved partial responses, one with hepatocellular carcinoma and two with cutaneous melanoma. The point of sequencing TCRbeta in the periphery was to test whether ivuxolimab changed TCR sequence diversity and drove clonal T-cell expansion. Patients were allowed to have had prior anti-PD-1, anti-PD-L1 or anti-CTLA-4 therapy, and 40% to 45% of the dose-escalation patients had been treated with checkpoint inhibitors. General conclusions and limits of the study: Low levels of normalized T-cell clonal expansion were also shown by some nonresponding patients. Clonal expansion of both CD4+ and CD8+ blood T cells was observed from baseline to week 6 at doses 0.1 to 3.0 mg/kg. After ivuxolimab, more expanded clones were found on average in CD8+ T cells than in CD4+ T cells. The antigen specificity of the peripheral T cells that underwent clonal expansion was not determined. Partial responders in the 0.1-3.0 mg/kg groups had among the lowest normalized peripheral clonal expansion, especially among CD8+ T cells.

Reading the germline V gene gives CDR1 SGHTS and CDR2 YDEGEE. From cysteine to phenylalanine, the CDR3 is 13 amino acids long. Solely the CDR3 DNA is kept, with 39 bases framed from the first base. V is shortened by 0 bases, J by 7 bases, and the region joining them spans 5 bases. Patients with a history of autoimmune disease or receiving systemic immunosuppression were excluded from the trial. Peripheral blood for TCR sequencing was collected from all dose cohorts at baseline, on cycle 4 day 1, and on cycle 7 day 1. The samples were taken from a phase I, first-in-human, multicenter, open-label dose-escalation trial of ivuxolimab. Adults with locally advanced or metastatic head and neck squamous cell, hepatocellular, melanoma or renal cell carcinoma were enrolled in the trial. Before TCR sequencing, CD4+ T cells and CD8+ T cells from peripheral blood were sorted into separate populations.

Here the sequenced sample was CD4+ or CD8+ T cells sorted from blood, taken in a trial of the OX40 agonist ivuxolimab. The clonotype originates from an adult with an advanced solid tumor such as melanoma, head and neck, liver or kidney cancer. The sequence links TRBV5-8 to TRBJ1-6; no D gene call is confident. The CDR3 region reads CASSLVRNSPLHF. The nucleotide sequence reads as follows: TGTGCCAGCAGCTTGGTCAGGAATTCACCCCTCCACTTT.